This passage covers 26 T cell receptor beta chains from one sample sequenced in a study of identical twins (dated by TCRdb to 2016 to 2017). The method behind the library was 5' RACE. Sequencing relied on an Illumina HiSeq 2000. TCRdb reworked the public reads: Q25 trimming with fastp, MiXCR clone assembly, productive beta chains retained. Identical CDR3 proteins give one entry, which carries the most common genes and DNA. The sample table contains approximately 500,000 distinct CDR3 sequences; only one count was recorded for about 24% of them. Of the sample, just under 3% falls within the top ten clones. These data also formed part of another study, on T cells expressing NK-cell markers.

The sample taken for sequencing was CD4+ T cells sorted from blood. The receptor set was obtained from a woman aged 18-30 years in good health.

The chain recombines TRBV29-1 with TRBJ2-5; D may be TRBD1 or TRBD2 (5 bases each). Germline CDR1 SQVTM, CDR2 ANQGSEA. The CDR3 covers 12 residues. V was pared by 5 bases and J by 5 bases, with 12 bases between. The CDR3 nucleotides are TGCAGCGTTCGAGGGGTCCGGGAGACCCAGTACTTC. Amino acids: CSVRGVRETQYF. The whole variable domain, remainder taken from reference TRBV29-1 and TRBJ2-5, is SAVISQKPSRDICQRGTSLTIQCQVDSQVTMMFWYRQQPGQSLTLIATANQGSEATYESGFVIDKFPISRPNLTFSTLTVSNMSPEDSSIYLCSVRGVRETQYFGPGTRLLVL.

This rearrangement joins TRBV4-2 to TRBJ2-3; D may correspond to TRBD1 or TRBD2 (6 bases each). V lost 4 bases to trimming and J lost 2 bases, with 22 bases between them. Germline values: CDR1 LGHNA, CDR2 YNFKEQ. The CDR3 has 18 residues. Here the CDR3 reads CASSRKRRGPTNTDTQYF. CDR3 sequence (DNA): TGTGCCAGCAGCCGCAAGCGACGGGGGCCGACCAACACAGATACGCAGTATTTT.

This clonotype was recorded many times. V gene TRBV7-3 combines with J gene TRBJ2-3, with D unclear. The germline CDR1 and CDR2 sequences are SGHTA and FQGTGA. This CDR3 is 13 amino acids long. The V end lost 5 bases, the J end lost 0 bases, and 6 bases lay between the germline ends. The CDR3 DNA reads TGTGCCAGCAGCGGGGTTAGCACAGATACGCAGTATTTT. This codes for CASSGVSTDTQYF.

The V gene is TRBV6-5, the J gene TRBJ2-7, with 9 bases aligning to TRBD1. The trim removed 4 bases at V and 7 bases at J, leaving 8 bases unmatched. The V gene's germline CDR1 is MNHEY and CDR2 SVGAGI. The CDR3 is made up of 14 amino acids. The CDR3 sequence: CASSSGTGIKEQYF. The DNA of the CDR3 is TGTGCCAGCAGTTCCGGGACAGGGATAAAAGAGCAGTACTTC.

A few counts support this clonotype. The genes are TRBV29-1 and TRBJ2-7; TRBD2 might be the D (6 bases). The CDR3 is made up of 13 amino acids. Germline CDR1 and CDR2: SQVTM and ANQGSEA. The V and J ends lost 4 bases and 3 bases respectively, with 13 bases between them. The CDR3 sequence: CSVGGREDYEQYF. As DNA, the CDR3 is TGCAGCGTTGGGGGCAGGGAGGACTACGAGCAGTACTTC.

CDR3 nucleotide sequence: TGCAGCGAAATAGCGGGAGAATCCCAAGAGACCCAGTACTTC. Its protein product is CSEIAGESQETQYF. The V gene is TRBV29-1, the J gene TRBJ2-5; 9 nucleotides agree with TRBD2. The CDR3 sequence is 14 residues long. Germline assignment: CDR1 SQVTM and CDR2 ANQGSEA. V lost 7 bases and J lost 1; bases outside the gene matches: 7.

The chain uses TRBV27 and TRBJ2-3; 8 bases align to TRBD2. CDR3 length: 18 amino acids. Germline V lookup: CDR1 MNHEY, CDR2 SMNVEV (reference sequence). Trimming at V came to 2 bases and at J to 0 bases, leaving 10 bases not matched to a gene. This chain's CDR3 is CASSLGEGLGPSTDTQYF. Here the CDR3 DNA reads TGTGCCAGCAGTTTAGGGGAGGGACTAGGACCTAGCACAGATACGCAGTATTTT.

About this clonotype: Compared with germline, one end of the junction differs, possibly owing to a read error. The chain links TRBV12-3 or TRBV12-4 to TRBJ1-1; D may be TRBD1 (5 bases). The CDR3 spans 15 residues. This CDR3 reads CASIPRGPMNTEASF. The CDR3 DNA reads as TGTGCCAGCATACCCCGGGGACCCATGAACACTGAAGCTTCCTTT.

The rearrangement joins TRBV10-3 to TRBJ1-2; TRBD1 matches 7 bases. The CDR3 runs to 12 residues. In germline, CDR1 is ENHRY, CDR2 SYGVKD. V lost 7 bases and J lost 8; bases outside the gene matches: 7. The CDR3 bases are TGTGCCATCATGAACAGGGGTGTAGGCTACACCTTC. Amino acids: CAIMNRGVGYTF.

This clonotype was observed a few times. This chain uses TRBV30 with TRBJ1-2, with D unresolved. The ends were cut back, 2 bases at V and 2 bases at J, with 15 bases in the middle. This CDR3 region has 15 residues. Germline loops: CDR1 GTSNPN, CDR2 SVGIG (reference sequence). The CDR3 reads CAWSRVSSANYGYTF. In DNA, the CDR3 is TGTGCCTGGAGTCGGGTGTCATCGGCGAACTATGGCTACACCTTC.

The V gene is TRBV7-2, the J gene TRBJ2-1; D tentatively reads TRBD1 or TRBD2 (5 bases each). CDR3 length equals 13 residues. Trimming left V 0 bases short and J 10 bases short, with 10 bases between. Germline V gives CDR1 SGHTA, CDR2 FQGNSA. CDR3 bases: TGTGCCAGCAGCTTAGCGATAGGGACCGAGCAGTTCTTC. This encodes CASSLAIGTEQFF.

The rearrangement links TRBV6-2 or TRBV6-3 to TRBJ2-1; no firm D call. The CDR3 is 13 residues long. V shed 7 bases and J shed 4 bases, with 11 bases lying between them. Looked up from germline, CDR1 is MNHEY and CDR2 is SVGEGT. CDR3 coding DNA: TGTGCCAGCACCCTTGGGTCGTACAATGAGCAGTTCTTC. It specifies CASTLGSYNEQFF.

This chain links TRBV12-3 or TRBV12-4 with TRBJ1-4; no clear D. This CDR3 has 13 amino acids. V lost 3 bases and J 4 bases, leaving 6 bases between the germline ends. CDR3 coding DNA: TGTGCCAGCAGTTTGCCCAATAATGAAAAACTGTTTTTT. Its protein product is CASSLPNNEKLFF.

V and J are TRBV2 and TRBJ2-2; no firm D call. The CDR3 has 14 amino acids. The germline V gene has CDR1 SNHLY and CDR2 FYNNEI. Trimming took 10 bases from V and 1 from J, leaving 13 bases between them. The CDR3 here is CAIARAVNTGELFF. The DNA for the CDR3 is TGTGCCATCGCACGGGCGGTGAACACCGGGGAGCTGTTTTTT.

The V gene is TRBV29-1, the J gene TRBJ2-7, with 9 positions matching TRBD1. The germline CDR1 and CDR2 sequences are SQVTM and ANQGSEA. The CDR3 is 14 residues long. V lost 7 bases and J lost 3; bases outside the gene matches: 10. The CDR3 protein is CSAGQGSASYEQYF. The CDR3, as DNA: TGCAGCGCTGGACAGGGGAGCGCCAGCTACGAGCAGTACTTC.

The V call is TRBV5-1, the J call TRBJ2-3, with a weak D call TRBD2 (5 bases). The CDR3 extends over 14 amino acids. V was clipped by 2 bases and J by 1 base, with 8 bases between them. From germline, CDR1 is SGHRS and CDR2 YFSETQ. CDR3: CASSFRRGTDTQYF. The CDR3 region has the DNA TGCGCCAGCAGCTTCCGGCGGGGCACAGATACGCAGTATTTT.

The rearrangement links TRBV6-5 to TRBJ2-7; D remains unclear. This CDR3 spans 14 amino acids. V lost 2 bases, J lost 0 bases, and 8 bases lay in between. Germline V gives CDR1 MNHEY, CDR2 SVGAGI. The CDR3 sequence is CASSYDPSSYEQYF. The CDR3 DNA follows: TGTGCCAGCAGTTACGACCCAAGCTCCTACGAGCAGTACTTC.

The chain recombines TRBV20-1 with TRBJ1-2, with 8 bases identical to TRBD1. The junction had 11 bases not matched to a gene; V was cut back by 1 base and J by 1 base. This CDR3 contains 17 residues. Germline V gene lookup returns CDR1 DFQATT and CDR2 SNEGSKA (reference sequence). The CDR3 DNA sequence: TGCAGTGCTAGAGTTAGTGGACAGGGTGCGCGTAACTATGGCTACACCTTC. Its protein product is CSARVSGQGARNYGYTF.

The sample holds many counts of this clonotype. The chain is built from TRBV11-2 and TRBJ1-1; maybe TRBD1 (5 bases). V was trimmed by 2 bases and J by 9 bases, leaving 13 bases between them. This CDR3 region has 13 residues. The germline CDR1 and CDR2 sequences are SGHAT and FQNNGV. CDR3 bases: TGTGCCAGCAGCTTAAGTCAGGGAGGTAAAGCTTTCTTT. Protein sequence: CASSLSQGGKAFF.

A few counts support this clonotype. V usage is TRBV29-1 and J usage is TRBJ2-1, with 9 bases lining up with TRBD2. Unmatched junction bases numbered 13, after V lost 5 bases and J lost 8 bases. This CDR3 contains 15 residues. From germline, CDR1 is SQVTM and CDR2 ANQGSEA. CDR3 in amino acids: CSVKIHSGRGDEQFF. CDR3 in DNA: TGCAGCGTTAAGATCCATAGCGGGAGAGGCGATGAGCAGTTCTTC.

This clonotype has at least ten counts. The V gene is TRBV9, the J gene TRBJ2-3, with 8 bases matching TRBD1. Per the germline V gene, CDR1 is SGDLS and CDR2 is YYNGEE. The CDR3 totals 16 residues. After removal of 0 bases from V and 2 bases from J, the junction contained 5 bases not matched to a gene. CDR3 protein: CASSVAAGGVTDTQYF. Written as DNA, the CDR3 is TGTGCCAGCAGCGTAGCCGCAGGGGGCGTCACAGATACGCAGTATTTT.

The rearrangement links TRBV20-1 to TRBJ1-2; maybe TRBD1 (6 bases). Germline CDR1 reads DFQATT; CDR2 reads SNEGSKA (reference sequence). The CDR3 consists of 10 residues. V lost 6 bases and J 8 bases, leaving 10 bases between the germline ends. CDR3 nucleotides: TGCAGTGCCAACAGGGAAGGCTACACCTTC. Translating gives CSANREGYTF.

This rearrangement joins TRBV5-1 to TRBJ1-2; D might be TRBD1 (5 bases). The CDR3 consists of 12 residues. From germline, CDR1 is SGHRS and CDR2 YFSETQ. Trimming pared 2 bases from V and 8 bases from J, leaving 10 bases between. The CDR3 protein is CASSFGTEGYTF. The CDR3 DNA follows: TGCGCCAGCAGCTTCGGGACGGAGGGCTACACCTTC.

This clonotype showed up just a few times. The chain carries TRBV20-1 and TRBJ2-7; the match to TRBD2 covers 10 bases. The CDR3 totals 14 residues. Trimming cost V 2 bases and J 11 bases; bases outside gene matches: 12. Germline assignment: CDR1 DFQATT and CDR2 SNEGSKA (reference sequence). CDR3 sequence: CSARLAGVTLREYF. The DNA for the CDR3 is TGCAGTGCTAGACTAGCGGGAGTCACCCTACGAGAGTACTTC.

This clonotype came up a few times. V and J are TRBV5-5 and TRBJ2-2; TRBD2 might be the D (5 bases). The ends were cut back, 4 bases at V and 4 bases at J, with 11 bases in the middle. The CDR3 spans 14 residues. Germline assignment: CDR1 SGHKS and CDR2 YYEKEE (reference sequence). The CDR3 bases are TGTGCCAGCAGCCACCGGAGGCTCACCGGGGAGCTGTTTTTT. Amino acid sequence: CASSHRRLTGELFF. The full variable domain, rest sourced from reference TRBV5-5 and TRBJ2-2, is DAGVTQSPTHLIKTRGQQVTLRCSPISGHKSVSWYQQVLGQGPQFIFQYYEKEERGRGNFPDRFSARQFPNYSSELNVNALLLGDSALYLCASSHRRLTGELFFGEGSRLTVL.

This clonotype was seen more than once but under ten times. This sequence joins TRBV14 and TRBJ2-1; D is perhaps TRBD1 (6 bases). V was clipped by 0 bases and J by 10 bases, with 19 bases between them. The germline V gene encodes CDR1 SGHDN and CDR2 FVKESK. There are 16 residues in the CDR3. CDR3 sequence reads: CASSQDPRDRTGEQFF. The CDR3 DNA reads TGTGCCAGCAGCCAAGATCCCCGGGACCGAACAGGGGAGCAGTTCTTC.